One sample yielded the 14 T cell receptor beta chains listed below, sequenced in a study of CD8+CD57+ T cells in acquired aplastic anemia. Genomic DNA, the template, was used for profiling of the TCR beta VDJ and CDR3. TCRdb used MiXCR to reprocess the reads, holding one entry per CDR3 protein. The data show some 170,000 distinct CDR3 sequences, with around 48% seen just once and about 1.2% held by the top ten. Patients selected for sequencing had displayed CD8+CD57+ cell expansion by flow cytometry. The sample comprised sorted CD4+, CD8+, or CD8+CD57+ T cells (not recorded which) from PBMCs. Receptor source: a human donor with aplastic anemia.

This clonotype has more than one count but fewer than ten. The V gene is TRBV10-3, the J gene TRBJ2-7, with D perhaps matching TRBD1 (5 bases). Germline assignment: CDR1 ENHRY and CDR2 SYGVKD. Trimming shortened V by 6 bases and J by 1 base, and 7 bases separated the two germline ends. The CDR3 is made up of 12 amino acids. CDR3 protein: CAISDRSYEQYF. The DNA of the CDR3 is TGTGCCATCAGCGACAGATCCTACGAGCAGTACTTC.

This rearrangement joins TRBV19 to TRBJ1-5; 8 bases are a match to TRBD1. The CDR3 spans 15 residues. V shed 7 bases, J shed 3 bases, and the junction held 8 bases outside the gene matches. CDR1 is LNHDA, CDR2 SQIVND, per germline (reference sequence). CDR3 in DNA: TGTGCCAGTACCAAGACAGGGGAGCTCAATCAGCCCCAGCATTTT. Its protein product is CASTKTGELNQPQHF.

This clonotype was recorded many times. V and J are TRBV19 and TRBJ1-2; D possibly corresponds to TRBD1 (5 bases). This CDR3 has 15 residues. Germline CDR1 reads LNHDA; CDR2 reads SQIVND (reference sequence). Trimming took off 2 bases at V and 4 bases at J, with 14 bases between the two ends. As DNA, the CDR3 is TGTGCCAGTAGTATACCCTCCGGGACGGCCTATGGCTACACCTTC. Translated, it gives CASSIPSGTAYGYTF.

This clonotype was counted ten times or more. The chain combines TRBV20-1 with TRBJ2-2; no firm D call. The CDR3 sequence is 14 residues long. The ends were cut back, 6 bases at V and 0 bases at J, with 11 bases in the middle. The germline V gene has CDR1 DFQATT and CDR2 SNEGSKA (reference sequence). This CDR3 reads CSAISATNTGELFF. DNA for the CDR3: TGCAGTGCCATCTCGGCCACGAACACCGGGGAGCTGTTTTTT.

The chain couples TRBV15 to TRBJ1-5; TRBD1 matches 7 bases. Germline loops: CDR1 LNHNV, CDR2 YYDKDF (reference sequence). J was trimmed by 3 bases and V by 3 bases; bases with no gene match: 5. The CDR3 loop spans 15 amino acids. The CDR3 bases are TGTGCCACCAGCAGGGGGACAGTTGACAATCAGCCCCAGCATTTT. This codes for CATSRGTVDNQPQHF.

The chain couples TRBV7-2 to TRBJ2-7, with D uncertain. The CDR3 spans 11 residues. Germline-derived CDR1 and CDR2 are SGHTA and FQGNSA. Trimming left V 2 bases short and J 7 bases short, with 6 bases between. The CDR3 DNA reads as TGTGCCAGCAGCTTAAAGACAGAGCAGTACTTC. As protein: CASSLKTEQYF.

A few counts support this clonotype. The chain uses TRBV9 and TRBJ1-1, with D possibly matching TRBD1 (5 bases). Trimming pared 0 bases from V and 7 bases from J, leaving 7 bases between. The germline V gene has CDR1 SGDLS and CDR2 YYNGEE. This CDR3 has 12 amino acids. The CDR3 spells CASSVGTGEAFF. DNA for the CDR3: TGTGCCAGCAGCGTAGGTACAGGTGAAGCTTTCTTT.

This clonotype has at least ten counts. The chain has TRBV20-1 and TRBJ2-7, with D possibly being TRBD1 (5 bases). V lost 6 bases to trimming and J lost 7 bases, with 19 bases between them. This CDR3 region has 13 residues. The germline V gene encodes CDR1 DFQATT and CDR2 SNEGSKA (reference sequence). The CDR3 DNA is TGCAGTGCACCTCGTGGGGCGCGCGCTGAGCAGTACTTC. Amino acid sequence: CSAPRGARAEQYF.

This clonotype was detected many times. The gene calls are TRBV6-2 or TRBV6-3 and TRBJ1-2; D might be TRBD1 (6 bases). Germline CDR1 is MNHEY and CDR2 is SVGEGT. With 8 bases removed from V and 0 bases from J, the gap between germline ends came to 7 bases. CDR3 size: 12 residues. This chain's CDR3 is CASGQTNYGYTF. CDR3 nucleotides: TGTGCCAGCGGACAGACTAACTATGGCTACACCTTC.

This clonotype was observed many times. The V call is TRBV7-9, the J call TRBJ1-4; 11 positions agree with TRBD1. This CDR3 has 15 amino acids. V shed 5 bases and J 8 bases; nucleotides not matched to a gene: 7. CDR1 SEHNR and CDR2 FQNEAQ come from the germline V gene (reference sequence). CDR3 DNA sequence: TGTGCCAGCAGCCTAAGGACAGGGGGCGCAGAAAAACTGTTTTTT. Amino acids: CASSLRTGGAEKLFF.

At least ten counts were recorded for this clonotype. V usage is TRBV9 and J usage is TRBJ2-5; 7 bases are a match to TRBD2. The length of the CDR3 is 16 residues. The germline V gene encodes CDR1 SGDLS and CDR2 YYNGEE. V lost 4 bases to trimming and J lost 3 bases; unmatched junction nucleotides: 12. The CDR3 DNA reads TGTGCCAGCAGCCTCGCCACGCGGGAGTCGGAAGAGACCCAGTACTTC. This encodes CASSLATRESEETQYF.

This clonotype was recorded at least ten times. The V call is TRBV2, the J call TRBJ2-7; 10 bases map to TRBD1. Trimming removed 10 bases from V and 4 bases from J; junction bases left unmatched: 13. This CDR3 is built from 15 residues. Germline loops: CDR1 SNHLY, CDR2 FYNNEI. This chain's CDR3 is CATREGQGYGYEQYF. In DNA, the CDR3 is TGTGCCACGAGAGAGGGACAGGGGTATGGATACGAGCAGTACTTC.

This clonotype was picked up many times. The V and J genes are TRBV6-5 and TRBJ2-3; D may be TRBD2 (6 bases). CDR1 and CDR2 from the germline V gene are MNHEY and SVGAGI. The V end lost 6 bases, the J end lost 1 base, and 14 bases lay between the germline ends. The CDR3 loop spans 15 amino acids. The chain's CDR3 is CASSHYGGRTDTQYF. The DNA for the CDR3 is TGTGCCAGCAGCCATTACGGGGGACGCACAGATACGCAGTATTTT.

This clonotype was seen a single time. One end of the junction is discordant with germline, which a read error may explain. CDR3 sequence: CATSESRGGVSGANVLTF. The CDR3 DNA reads as TGTGCCACCAGTGAGTCGAGGGGGGGCGTCTCTGGGGCCAACGTCCTGACTTTC. The V gene is TRBV10-3, the J gene TRBJ2-6; D may be TRBD2 (7 bases). Germline loops: CDR1 ENHRY, CDR2 SYGVKD. This CDR3 is built from 18 residues.